Listed below are T cell receptor beta chains from one sample, sequenced in a study of T-cell reconstitution after alpha-beta-depleted transplantation in children. TCRdb analysed the PCR reads with MiXCR anew, one entry per CDR3 protein. The table lists about 24,000 distinct CDR3 sequences, roughly a tenth of them singletons, with around a quarter in the top ten. The sequencing used PBMCs from the stem cell graft donor, collected from the stem cell graft. The source of these receptors is a human donor who donated a stem cell graft to a child with chronic granulomatous disease. Both conserved end residues are part of each CDR3. D genes are given only for firm matches. The size of a clone is reported for some rows only, either as once, few or many, or as a class for expanded clones.

clone_size j_call v_call d_call cdr3_nt cdr3_aa
many TRBJ2-3 TRBV19 NA TGTGCCAGTAGTGAAGGACCTCCCGACACAGATACGCAGTATTTT CASSEGPPDTDTQYF
many TRBJ2-3 TRBV29-1 TRBD2 TGCAGCGTTTCAAAAGGACTAGCGGGGCGGCGGGGCACAGATACGCAGTATTTT CSVSKGLAGRRGTDTQYF
many TRBJ2-2 TRBV9 NA TGTGCCAGCAGCGCCCGAGGAGAGGGCCCCAGGCCAGAAACCGGGGAGCTGTTTTTT CASSARGEGPRPETGELFF
NA TRBJ2-1 TRBV3-1 TRBD2 TGTGCCAGCAGCCAGGAATGGGGACTAGCGGGGGGGCGGTATCCGGATGAGCAGTTCTTC CASSQEWGLAGGRYPDEQFF
many TRBJ1-4 TRBV11-1 TRBD1 TGTGCCAGCAGCTTATCGCACCGGGACAGGGGGTTCTTCTTCCGTGAAAAACTGTTTTTT CASSLSHRDRGFFFREKLFF
many TRBJ1-1 TRBV5-1 NA TGCGCCAGCAGCTCCTCAGGGAAATCGAACACTGAAGCTTTCTTT CASSSSGKSNTEAFF
few TRBJ2-5 TRBV4-2 TRBD2 TGTGCCATCGGCCCCGGGCGTCTCGCGGGAGTCCTCCAAGAGACCCAGTACTTC CAIGPGRLAGVLQETQYF
many TRBJ2-1 TRBV28 TRBD1 TGTGCCAGCAGAGGGGGCCGCGAGCAGTTCTTC CASRGGREQFF
many TRBJ1-2 TRBV7-3 NA TGTGCCAGCAGCCCCGACGGAAACTATGGCTACACCTTC CASSPDGNYGYTF
many TRBJ2-1 TRBV5-1 NA TGCGCCAGCAGCTTGGCCGACGAACACAATGAGCAGTTCTTC CASSLADEHNEQFF
many TRBJ1-4 TRBV10-3 TRBD1 TGTGCCATCAGGGGGACAGGGGCTAATGAAAAACTGTTTTTT CAIRGTGANEKLFF
many TRBJ2-1 TRBV12-3/TRBV12-4 TRBD1 TGTGCCAGCAGGTGGGGACAGGGTGATAATGAGCAGTTCTTC CASRWGQGDNEQFF
many TRBJ2-1 TRBV7-3 TRBD1 TGTGCCAGCAGCTTAAGTAGTGGACAGGGCCCTTACAATGAGCAGTTCTTC CASSLSSGQGPYNEQFF
NA TRBJ2-3 TRBV12-3/TRBV12-4 NA TGTGCCAGCAGAATACTAGGGGGAAACACAGATACGCAGTATTTT CASRILGGNTDTQYF
many TRBJ2-7 TRBV20-1 TRBD2 TGCAGTGCCCTGAGGGTAGCGGGGGTCTACGAGCAGTACTTC CSALRVAGVYEQYF
many TRBJ1-5 TRBV9 NA TGTGCCAGCAGCGTAGTGTGCCAGGGTGGCAATCAGCCCCAGCATTTT CASSVVCQGGNQPQHF
many TRBJ2-7 TRBV27 TRBD1 TGTGCCAGCGGAAACAGGGGGCAATACGAGCAGTACTTC CASGNRGQYEQYF
many TRBJ1-2 TRBV20-1 NA TGCAGTGCTAGTGCGTCTGTCACCCCCTATGGCTACACCTTC CSASASVTPYGYTF
many TRBJ2-3 TRBV4-1 NA TGCGCCAGCAGCCAAGATCGGAGCACCACAGATACGCAGTATTTT CASSQDRSTTDTQYF
many TRBJ2-7 TRBV9 NA TGTGCCAGCAGCGTAGAAGGGGGAAGGAGGCTTTTC CASSVEGGRRLF
many TRBJ2-1 TRBV5-5 TRBD1 TGTGCCAGCAGCGGGGAGCCCCCAGGGGGCCAGTTCTTC CASSGEPPGGQFF
many TRBJ2-2 TRBV6-1 NA TGTGCCAGCATAATGTCCGGGGAGCTGTTTTTT CASIMSGELFF
many TRBJ1-5 TRBV4-3 NA TGCGCCAGCAGCCAAGAGCCGGGGCAGCCCCAGCATTTT CASSQEPGQPQHF
NA TRBJ1-2 TRBV5-1 TRBD1 TGCGCCAGCAGCCTAGCGGGGGACAGGCCTCCCGCTAACTATGGCTACACCTTC CASSLAGDRPPANYGYTF
many TRBJ1-1 TRBV20-1 NA TGCAGTGCGGCCGAAGTAATACAGGTCCCGAACACTGAAGCTTTCTTT CSAAEVIQVPNTEAFF
many TRBJ2-7 TRBV29-1 NA TGCAGCGTGGGGACGGATTCCTACGAGCAGTACTTC CSVGTDSYEQYF
few TRBJ2-6 TRBV7-9 NA TGTGCCAGCAGCTTAGTGTCCGGGACTGGGGCCAACGTCCTGACTTTC CASSLVSGTGANVLTF
many TRBJ1-1 TRBV7-8 NA TGTGCCAGCAGCTCACCGGCCCCACCTGGCACTGAAGCTTTCTTT CASSSPAPPGTEAFF